One TCR beta chain is described in this entry. The source of the sample is a study of shared clonotypes between healthy human individuals. In germline, CDR1 is LNHDA, CDR2 SQIVND (reference sequence). After removal of 9 bases from V and 7 bases from J, the junction contained 10 bases not matched to a gene. The CDR3 length is 13 residues. Here immunoSEQ multiplex PCR was the method, and the copy in TCRdb shows in-frame clones only, minus some. The sample records 600,000 to 750,000 clones, about 90% being singletons. The sample was memory CD8+ T cells from PBMCs. Subset: CD45RO+ cells pooled with CCR7-negative TemRA cells. The chain is built from TRBV19 and TRBJ1-2; TRBD1 aligns across 8 bases. The source is a man aged 18-30 years in good health. Some clones in this sample may be carry-over from other donors' samples. CDR3 sequence reads: CASGQGDWVGYTF. The CDR3 DNA reads as TGTGCCAGCGGACAGGGTGATTGGGTTGGCTACACCTTC.